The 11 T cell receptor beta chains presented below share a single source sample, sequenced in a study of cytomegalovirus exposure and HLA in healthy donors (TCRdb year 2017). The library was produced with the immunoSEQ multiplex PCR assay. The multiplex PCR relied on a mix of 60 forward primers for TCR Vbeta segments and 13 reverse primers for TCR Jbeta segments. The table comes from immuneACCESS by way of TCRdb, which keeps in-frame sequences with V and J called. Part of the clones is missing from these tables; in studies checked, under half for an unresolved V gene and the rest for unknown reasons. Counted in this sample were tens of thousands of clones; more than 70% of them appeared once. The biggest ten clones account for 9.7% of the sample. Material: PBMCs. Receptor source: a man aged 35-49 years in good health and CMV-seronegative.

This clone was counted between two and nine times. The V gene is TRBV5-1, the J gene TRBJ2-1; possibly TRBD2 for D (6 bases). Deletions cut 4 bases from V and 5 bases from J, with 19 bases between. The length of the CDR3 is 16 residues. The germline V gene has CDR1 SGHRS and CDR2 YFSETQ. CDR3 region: CASSPVGRGGDNEQFF. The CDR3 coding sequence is TGCGCCAGCAGCCCGGTAGGGCGGGGCGGCGACAATGAGCAGTTCTTC.

The CDR3 is CASGPGQSVYEQYF. DNA for the CDR3: TGTGCTAGTGGTCCGGGACAGAGCGTCTACGAGCAGTACTTC. The chain carries TRBV12-5 and TRBJ2-5, with 7 bases matching TRBD1. The end of the DNA is better explained by TRBJ2-7, so the J call may be wrong. The CDR3 is 14 residues long. Germline V lookup: CDR1 LGHNT, CDR2 FRNRAP.

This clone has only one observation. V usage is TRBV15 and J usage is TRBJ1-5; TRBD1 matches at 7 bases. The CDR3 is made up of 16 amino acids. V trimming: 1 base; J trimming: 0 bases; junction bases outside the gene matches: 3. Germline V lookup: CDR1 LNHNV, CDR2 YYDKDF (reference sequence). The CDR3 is CATSRGSGGSNQPQHF. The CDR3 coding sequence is TGTGCCACCAGCAGAGGGTCAGGGGGTAGCAATCAGCCCCAGCATTTT.

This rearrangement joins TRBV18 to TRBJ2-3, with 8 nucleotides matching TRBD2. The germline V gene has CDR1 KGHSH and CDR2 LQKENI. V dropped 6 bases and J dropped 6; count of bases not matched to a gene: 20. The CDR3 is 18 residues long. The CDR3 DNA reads TGTGCCAGCTCGGGACCCTACAAAGGACTAGCCGCTGGGGATACGCAGTATTTT. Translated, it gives CASSGPYKGLAAGDTQYF.

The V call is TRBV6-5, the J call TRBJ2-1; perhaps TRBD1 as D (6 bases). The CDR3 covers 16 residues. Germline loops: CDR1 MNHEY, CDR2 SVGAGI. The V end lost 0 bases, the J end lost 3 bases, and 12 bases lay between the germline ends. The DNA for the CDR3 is TGTGCCAGCAGTTACTCTATCGGACAGATCTACAATGAGCAGTTCTTC. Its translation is CASSYSIGQIYNEQFF.

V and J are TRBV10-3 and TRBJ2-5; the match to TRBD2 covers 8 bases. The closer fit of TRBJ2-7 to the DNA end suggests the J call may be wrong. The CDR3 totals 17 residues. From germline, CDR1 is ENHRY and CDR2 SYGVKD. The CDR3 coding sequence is TGTGCCATCAGTGAGGTCCGAGCTAGCGGGCTCTCCTACGAGCAGTACTTC. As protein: CAISEVRASGLSYEQYF.

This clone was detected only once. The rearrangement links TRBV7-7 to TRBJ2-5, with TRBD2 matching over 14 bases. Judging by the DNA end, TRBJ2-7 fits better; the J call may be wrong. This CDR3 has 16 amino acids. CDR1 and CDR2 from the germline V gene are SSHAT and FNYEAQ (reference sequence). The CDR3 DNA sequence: TGTGCCAGCAGCCCCCTCGGACTAGCGGGGGGTCACGAGCAGTACTTC. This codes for CASSPLGLAGGHEQYF.

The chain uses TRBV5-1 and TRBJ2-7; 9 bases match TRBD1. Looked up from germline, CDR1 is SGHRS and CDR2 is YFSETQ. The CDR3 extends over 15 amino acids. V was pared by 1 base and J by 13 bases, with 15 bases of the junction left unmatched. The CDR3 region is CASSLSTGTGPSSYF. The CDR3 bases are TGCGCCAGCAGCTTGTCGACCGGGACAGGGCCCAGTTCCTACTTC. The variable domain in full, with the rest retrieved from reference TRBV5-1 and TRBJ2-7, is KAGVTQTPRYLIKTRGQQVTLSCSPISGHRSVSWYQQTPGQGLQFLFEYFSETQRNKGNFPGRFSGRQFSNSRSEMNVSTLELGDSALYLCASSLSTGTGPSSYFGPGTRLTVT.

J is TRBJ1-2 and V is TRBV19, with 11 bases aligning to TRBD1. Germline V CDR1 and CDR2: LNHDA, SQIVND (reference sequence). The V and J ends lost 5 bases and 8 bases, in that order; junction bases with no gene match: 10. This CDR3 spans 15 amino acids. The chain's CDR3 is CASSPPDRGPRGYTF. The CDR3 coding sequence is TGTGCCAGTAGTCCCCCGGACAGGGGGCCTCGAGGCTACACCTTC.

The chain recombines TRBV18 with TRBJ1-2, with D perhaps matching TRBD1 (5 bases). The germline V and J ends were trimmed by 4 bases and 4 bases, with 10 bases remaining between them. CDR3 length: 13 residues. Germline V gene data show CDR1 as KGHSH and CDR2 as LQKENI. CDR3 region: CASSQRDSYGYTF. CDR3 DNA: TGTGCCAGCTCACAACGGGACTCCTATGGCTACACCTTC.

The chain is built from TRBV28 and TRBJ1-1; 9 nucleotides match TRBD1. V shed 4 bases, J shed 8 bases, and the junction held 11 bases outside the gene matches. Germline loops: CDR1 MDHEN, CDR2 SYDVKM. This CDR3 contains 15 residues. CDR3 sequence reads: CASSSSGTGTGEAFF. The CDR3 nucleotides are TGTGCCAGCAGTTCTTCAGGGACAGGGACGGGGGAAGCTTTCTTT.